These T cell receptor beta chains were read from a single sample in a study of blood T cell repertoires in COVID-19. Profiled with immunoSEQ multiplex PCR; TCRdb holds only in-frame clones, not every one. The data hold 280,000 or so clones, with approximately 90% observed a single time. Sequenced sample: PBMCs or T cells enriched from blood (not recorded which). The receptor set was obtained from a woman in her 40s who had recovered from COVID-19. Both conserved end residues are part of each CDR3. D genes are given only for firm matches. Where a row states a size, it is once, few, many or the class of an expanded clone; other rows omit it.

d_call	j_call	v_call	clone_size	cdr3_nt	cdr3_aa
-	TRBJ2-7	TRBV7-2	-	TGTGCCAGCAGCTTAGCCAGATCCTTCGCCGAGCAGTACTTC	CASSLARSFAEQYF
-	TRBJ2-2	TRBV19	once	TGTGCCAGTAGGAGTCTAGGGGTTGCGACCGGGGAGCTGTTTTTT	CASRSLGVATGELFF
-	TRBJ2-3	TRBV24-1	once	TGTGCCACCAGTGACCCGGGGGTAGCGGTGGCTCCAGATACGCAGTATTTT	CATSDPGVAVAPDTQYF
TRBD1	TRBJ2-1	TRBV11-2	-	TGTGCCAGCAGACTTGCCCCGGGACAGGGGAAGCTCAATGAGCAGTTCTTC	CASRLAPGQGKLNEQFF
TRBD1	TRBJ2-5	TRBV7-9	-	TGTGCCAGCAGCTTAGGGACAGGTGGAGAGACCCAGTACTTC	CASSLGTGGETQYF
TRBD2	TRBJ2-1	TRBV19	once	TGTGCCAGTAGTACAGCCGGGAGGGCCAATGAGCAGTTCTTC	CASSTAGRANEQFF
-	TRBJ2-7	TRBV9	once	TGTGCCAGCAGCGTAGGTTCCCCTAGCTCCTACGAGCAGTACTTC	CASSVGSPSSYEQYF
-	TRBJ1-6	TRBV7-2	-	TGTGCCAGCAGCGATAAGTATCAATCGTCAGATAATTCACCCCTCCACTTT	CASSDKYQSSDNSPLHF
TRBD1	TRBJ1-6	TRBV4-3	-	TGCGCCAGCAGCCAAGGGACAGGGAGGCGTTCAAATTCACCCCTCCACTTT	CASSQGTGRRSNSPLHF
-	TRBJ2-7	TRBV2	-	TGTGCCGGGAACAGGGCCGGGAGCGGGACTATCTACGAGCAGTACTTC	CAGNRAGSGTIYEQYF
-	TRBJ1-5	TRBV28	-	TGTGCCACCGCCGGCGGACACTTTAGCAATCAGCCCCAGCATTTT	CATAGGHFSNQPQHF
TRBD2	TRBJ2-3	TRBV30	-	TGTGCCTGGAGTGTAAGGGCGCTAGCGGGAGTAACAGATACGCAGTATTTT	CAWSVRALAGVTDTQYF
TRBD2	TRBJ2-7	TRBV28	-	TGTGCCATGCGTGGGGCGGGAGGGTACGAGCAGTACTTC	CAMRGAGGYEQYF
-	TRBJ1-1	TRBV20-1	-	TGCAGTGGGACACCGAACACTGAAGCTTTCTTT	CSGTPNTEAFF
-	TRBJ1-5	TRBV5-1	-	TGCGCCAGCAGCTTGCTCGGGGTTGGCAATCAGCCCCAGCATTTT	CASSLLGVGNQPQHF
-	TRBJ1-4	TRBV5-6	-	TGTGCCAGCCACCGCGGCGGGGAGGATAATGAAAAACTGTTTTTT	CASHRGGEDNEKLFF
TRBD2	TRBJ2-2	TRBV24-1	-	TGTGCCACCAGTGATTGGGGCGGGAGTGAGACCGGGGAGCTGTTTTTT	CATSDWGGSETGELFF
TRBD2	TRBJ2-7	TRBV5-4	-	TGTGCCAGCAGCGACCGGGAGGGCCAGTACGAGCAGTACTTC	CASSDREGQYEQYF
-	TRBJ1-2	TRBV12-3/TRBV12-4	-	TGTGCCAGCAGTTTTGAGGGGTTCGGGGGGCAAACCTTC	CASSFEGFGGQTF
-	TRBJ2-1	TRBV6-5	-	TGTATCCTCGTTGCAGGGAACAATGAGCAGTTCTTC	CILVAGNNEQFF
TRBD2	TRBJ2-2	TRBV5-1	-	TGCGCCAGCATTTCCGGGACTAGCGGGTCCGCGAACACCGGGGAGCTGTTTTTT	CASISGTSGSANTGELFF
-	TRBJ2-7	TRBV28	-	TGTGCCAGCGGACCTAGCTTAGGGCAGTACTTC	CASGPSLGQYF
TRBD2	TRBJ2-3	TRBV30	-	TGTGCCTGGAGCCTGGGACTAGCGGGAGGTCCTACGCAGTATTTT	CAWSLGLAGGPTQYF
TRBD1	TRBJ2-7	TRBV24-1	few	TGTGCCACCAGTGATTCAGACAGGGGCGAGCAGTACTTC	CATSDSDRGEQYF
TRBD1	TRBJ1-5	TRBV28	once	TGTGCCAGCAGTTCGACAGGGTTTAGCAATCAGCCCCAGCATTTT	CASSSTGFSNQPQHF
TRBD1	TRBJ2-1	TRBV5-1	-	TGCGCCAGCAGCTTGGGGCAGGGGGACTCCTACAATGAGCAGTTCTTC	CASSLGQGDSYNEQFF
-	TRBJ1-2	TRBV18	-	TGTGCCAGCTCACCGTCCGGGACAATAGATGGCTACACCTTC	CASSPSGTIDGYTF
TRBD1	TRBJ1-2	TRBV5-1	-	TGCGCCAGCAGCTCTCGGACAGGGGGTGGCTACACCTTC	CASSSRTGGGYTF
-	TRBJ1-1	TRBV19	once	TGTGCCAGTAGTTACGACAGGAACACTGAAGCTTTCTTT	CASSYDRNTEAFF
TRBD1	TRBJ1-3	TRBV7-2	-	TGTGCCAGCAGCTTAGTGGGGACAGGGGGAAACACCATATATTTT	CASSLVGTGGNTIYF
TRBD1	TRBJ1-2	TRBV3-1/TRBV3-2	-	TGTGCCAGCAGCCTCCCGGGACAGGGTCGGAGTGGCTACACCTTC	CASSLPGQGRSGYTF
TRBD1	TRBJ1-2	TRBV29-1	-	TGCAGCGTTGAGACAGGGGGCGGTGGCTACACCTTC	CSVETGGGGYTF
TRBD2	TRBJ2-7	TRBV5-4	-	TGTGCCAGCAGCCTAGGACCCCTTGGGGGGGACGAGCAGTACTTC	CASSLGPLGGDEQYF
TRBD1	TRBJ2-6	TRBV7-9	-	TGTGCCAGCAGCGCGACAGGGGTGGTATTCTCTGGGGCCAACGTCCTGACTTTC	CASSATGVVFSGANVLTF